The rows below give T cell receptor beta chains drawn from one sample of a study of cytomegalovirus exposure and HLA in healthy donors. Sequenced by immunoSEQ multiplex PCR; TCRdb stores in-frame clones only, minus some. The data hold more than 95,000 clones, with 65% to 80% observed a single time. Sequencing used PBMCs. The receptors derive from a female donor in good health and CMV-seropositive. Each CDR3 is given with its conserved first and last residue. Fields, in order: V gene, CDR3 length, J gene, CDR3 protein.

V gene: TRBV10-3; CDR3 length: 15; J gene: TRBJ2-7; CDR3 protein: CAIRATSGGSYEQYF
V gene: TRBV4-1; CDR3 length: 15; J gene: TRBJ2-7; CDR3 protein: CASSQTSGSSYEQYF
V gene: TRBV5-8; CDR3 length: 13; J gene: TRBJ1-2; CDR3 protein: CASSLNPGYGYTF
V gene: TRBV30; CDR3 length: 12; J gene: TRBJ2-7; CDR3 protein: CACSQGLYEQYF
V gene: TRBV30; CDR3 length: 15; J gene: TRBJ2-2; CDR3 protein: CAWQSGRGSTGELFF
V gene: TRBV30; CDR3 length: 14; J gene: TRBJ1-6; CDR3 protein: CAWTYRAYNSPLHF
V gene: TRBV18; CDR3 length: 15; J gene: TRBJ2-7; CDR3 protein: CASSADRGEVYEQYF
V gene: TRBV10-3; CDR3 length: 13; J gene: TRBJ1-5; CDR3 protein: CAISESGYQPQHF
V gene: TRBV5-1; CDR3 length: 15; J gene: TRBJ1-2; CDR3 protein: CASSALGTGYNGYTF
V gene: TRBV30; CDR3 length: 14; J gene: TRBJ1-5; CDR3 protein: CAWSVLGGNQPQHF
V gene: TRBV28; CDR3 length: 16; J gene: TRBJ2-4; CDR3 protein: CASSLNRQGVGNIQYF